What follows is one TCR beta chain and its context. Profiling relied on immunoSEQ multiplex PCR, and the TCRdb table lists in-frame clones only, not all of them. The profile shows hundreds of thousands of clones, around nine tenths of them singletons. Germline V gene data show CDR1 as SGHTA and CDR2 as FQGNSA. The CDR3 extends over 16 amino acids. The trim removed 1 base at V and 2 bases at J, leaving 5 bases unmatched. The data were taken from a study of blood T cell repertoires in COVID-19. This chain joins TRBV7-2 and TRBJ2-3; 8 bases are a match to TRBD2. The source of this sequence is a man aged 55 to 70 who had recovered from COVID-19. Input material: PBMCs or T cells enriched from blood (not recorded which). In nucleotides, the CDR3 is TGTGCCAGCAGCTTAGGACGGGGGGGGTTCACAGATACGCAGTATTTT. Protein: CASSLGRGGFTDTQYF.